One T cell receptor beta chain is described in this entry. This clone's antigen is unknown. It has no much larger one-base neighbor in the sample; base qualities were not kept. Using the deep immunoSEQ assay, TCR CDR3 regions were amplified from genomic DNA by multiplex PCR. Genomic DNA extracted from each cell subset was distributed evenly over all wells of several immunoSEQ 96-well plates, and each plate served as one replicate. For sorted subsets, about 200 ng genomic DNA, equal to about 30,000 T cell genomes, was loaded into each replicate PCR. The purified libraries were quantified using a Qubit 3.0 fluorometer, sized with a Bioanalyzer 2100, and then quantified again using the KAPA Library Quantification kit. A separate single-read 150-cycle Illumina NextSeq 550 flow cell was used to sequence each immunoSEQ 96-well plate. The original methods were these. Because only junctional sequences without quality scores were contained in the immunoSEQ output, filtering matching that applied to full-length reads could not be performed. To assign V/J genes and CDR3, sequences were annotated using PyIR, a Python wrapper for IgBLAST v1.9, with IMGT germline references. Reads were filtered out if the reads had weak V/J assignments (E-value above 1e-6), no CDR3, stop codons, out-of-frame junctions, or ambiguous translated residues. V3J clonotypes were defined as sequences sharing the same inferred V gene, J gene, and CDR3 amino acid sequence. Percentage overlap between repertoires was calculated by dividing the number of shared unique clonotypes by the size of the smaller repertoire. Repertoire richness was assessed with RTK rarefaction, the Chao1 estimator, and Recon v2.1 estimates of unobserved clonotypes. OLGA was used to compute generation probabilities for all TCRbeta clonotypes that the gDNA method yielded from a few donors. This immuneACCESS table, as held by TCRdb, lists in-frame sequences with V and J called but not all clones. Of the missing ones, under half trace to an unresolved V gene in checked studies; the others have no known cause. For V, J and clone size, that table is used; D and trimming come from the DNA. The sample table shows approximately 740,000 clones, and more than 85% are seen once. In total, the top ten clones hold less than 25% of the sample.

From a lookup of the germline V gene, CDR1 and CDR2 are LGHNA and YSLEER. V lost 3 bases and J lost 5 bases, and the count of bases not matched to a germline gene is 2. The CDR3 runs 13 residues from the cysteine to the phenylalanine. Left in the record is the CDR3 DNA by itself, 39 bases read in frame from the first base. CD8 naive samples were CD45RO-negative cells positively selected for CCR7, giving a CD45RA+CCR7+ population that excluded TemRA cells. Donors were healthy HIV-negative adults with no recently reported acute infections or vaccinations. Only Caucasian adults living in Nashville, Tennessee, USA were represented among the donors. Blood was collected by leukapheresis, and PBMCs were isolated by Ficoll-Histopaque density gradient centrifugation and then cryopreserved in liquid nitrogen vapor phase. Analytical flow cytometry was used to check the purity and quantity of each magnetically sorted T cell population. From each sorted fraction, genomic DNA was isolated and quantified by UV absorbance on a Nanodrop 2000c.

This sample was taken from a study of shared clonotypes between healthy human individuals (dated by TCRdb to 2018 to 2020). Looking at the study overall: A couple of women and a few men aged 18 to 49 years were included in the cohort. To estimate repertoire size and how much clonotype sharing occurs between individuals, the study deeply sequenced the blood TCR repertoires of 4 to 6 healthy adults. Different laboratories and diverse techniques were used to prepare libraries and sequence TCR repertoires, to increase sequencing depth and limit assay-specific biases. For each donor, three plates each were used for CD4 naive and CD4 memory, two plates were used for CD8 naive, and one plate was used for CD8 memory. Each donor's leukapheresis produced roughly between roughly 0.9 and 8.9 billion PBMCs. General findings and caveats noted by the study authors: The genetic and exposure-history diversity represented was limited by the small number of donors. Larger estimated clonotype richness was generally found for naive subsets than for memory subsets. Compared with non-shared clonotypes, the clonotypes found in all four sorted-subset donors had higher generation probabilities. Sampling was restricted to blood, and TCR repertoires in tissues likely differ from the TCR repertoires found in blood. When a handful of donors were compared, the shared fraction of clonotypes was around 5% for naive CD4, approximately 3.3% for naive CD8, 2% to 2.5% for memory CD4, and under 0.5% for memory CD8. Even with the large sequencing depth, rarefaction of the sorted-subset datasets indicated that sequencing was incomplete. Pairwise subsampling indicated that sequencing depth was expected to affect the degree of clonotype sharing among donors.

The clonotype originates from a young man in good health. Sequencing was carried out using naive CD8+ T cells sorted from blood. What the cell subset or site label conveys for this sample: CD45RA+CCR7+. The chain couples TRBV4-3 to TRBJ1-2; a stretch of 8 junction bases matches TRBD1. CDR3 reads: CASSQGTGYGYTF. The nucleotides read TGCGCCAGCAGCCAGGGGACAGGATATGGCTACACCTTC.